This T cell receptor beta chain derives from a study of tumor-infiltrating lymphocytes in oesophageal squamous cell carcinoma. The CDR3 spans 16 residues. V lost 8 bases to trimming and J lost 1 base; unmatched junction nucleotides: 12. Germline values: CDR1 LNHDA, CDR2 SQIVND (reference sequence). TCRdb reprocessed the PCR reads via MiXCR and lists one record per CDR3 protein. The sample holds just over 15,000 distinct CDR3 sequences, roughly half seen once. The sequencing input was esophageal tumor tissue. V is TRBV19 and J is TRBJ2-3; 7 positions agree with TRBD1. The TCR sequence derives from a female donor with esophageal squamous cell carcinoma. CDR3 in amino acids: CASRPGQRAGTDTQYF. In DNA form, the CDR3 reads TGTGCCAGTCGCCCGGGACAGAGGGCCGGCACAGATACGCAGTATTTT.